The entry below gives a single T cell receptor (beta chain) sequence along with its context. The data derive from a study of T cells after yellow fever vaccination. The germline V and J ends were trimmed by 5 bases and 3 bases, with 12 bases remaining between them. Per the germline V gene, CDR1 is LGHNA and CDR2 is YSLEER. This CDR3 spans 14 amino acids. TCRdb redid the calling of the 5' RACE reads with MiXCR, one entry per CDR3 protein. This table holds around 550,000 distinct CDR3 sequences, 19% found once. The sample here was PBMCs, taken 15 days after the yellow fever booster vaccination. The TCR was taken from a young man who received the YFV17D yellow fever vaccine. This chain connects TRBV4-3 to TRBJ2-3; D perhaps matches TRBD2 (5 bases). CDR3 coding DNA: TGCGCCAGCAGCGAAGCGGTGGGAACAGATACGCAGTATTTT. It codes for CASSEAVGTDTQYF.